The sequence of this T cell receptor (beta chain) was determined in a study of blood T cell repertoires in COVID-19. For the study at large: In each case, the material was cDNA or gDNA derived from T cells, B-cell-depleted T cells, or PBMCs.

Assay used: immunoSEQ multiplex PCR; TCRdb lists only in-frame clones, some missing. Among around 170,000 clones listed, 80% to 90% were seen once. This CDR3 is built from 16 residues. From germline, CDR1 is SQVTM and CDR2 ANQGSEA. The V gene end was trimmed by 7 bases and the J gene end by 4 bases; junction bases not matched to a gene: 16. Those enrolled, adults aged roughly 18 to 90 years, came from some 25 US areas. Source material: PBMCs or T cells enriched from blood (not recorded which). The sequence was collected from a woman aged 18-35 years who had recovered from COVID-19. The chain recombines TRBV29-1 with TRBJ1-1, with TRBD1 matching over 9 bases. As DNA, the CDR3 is TGCAGCGCCCTGGACACAGGGGGCGCCTCTAGCACTGAAGCTTTCTTT. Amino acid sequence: CSALDTGGASSTEAFF.